Presented here are 30 T cell receptor beta chains from one specimen sequenced in a study of blood T cells in healthy people across ages. Then a second PCR, running roughly 7 to 11 cycles, was carried out with a sample-barcoded 5' primer and a J-beta primer mix. TCRdb independently ran MiXCR on the 5' RACE reads; one entry per CDR3 protein. The sample gives hundreds of thousands of distinct CDR3 sequences, nearly 60% of which show up once; about 20% is in the top ten. Sequencing was done on a sample of blood. Receptors were obtained from a man aged 25 to 40 in good health.

CDR3 nucleotide sequence: TGCGCCAGCAGCGGAATCATTGGGGGTAAAGAGACCCAGTACTTC. This encodes CASSGIIGGKETQYF. This rearrangement joins TRBV5-1 to TRBJ2-5, with D perhaps TRBD1 or TRBD2 (5 bases each). Looked up from germline, CDR1 is SGHRS and CDR2 is YFSETQ. The CDR3 contains 15 residues. The V gene lost 4 bases and the J gene lost 3 bases, with 16 bases spanning the gap.

This clonotype has only a few counts. This chain uses TRBV29-1 with TRBJ2-7; 11 bases map to TRBD1. Germline V lookup: CDR1 SQVTM, CDR2 ANQGSEA. The CDR3 contains 13 residues. J gave up 5 bases and V 7 bases, and 7 bases lay outside the gene matches. The CDR3 loop is CSARDRGSHEQYF. Written as DNA, the CDR3 is TGCAGCGCCCGGGACAGGGGGTCCCACGAGCAGTACTTC.

This clonotype was observed a handful of times. The gene calls are TRBV7-6 and TRBJ1-2; possible D gene TRBD1, 6 bases. This CDR3 has 13 amino acids. V shed 4 bases and J shed 8 bases, with 14 bases lying between them. The V gene's germline CDR1 is SGHVS and CDR2 FNYEAQ. This chain's CDR3 is CASSYNRAWGYTF. CDR3 in DNA: TGTGCCAGCAGCTACAACAGGGCGTGGGGCTACACCTTC.

The chain carries TRBV6-5 and TRBJ2-7; D perhaps matches TRBD2 (5 bases). V lost 2 bases and J 2 bases, leaving 16 bases between the germline ends. Germline values: CDR1 MNHEY, CDR2 SVGAGI. The CDR3 spans 16 residues. DNA for the CDR3: TGTGCCAGCAGTTACAGGCGGCCTACCGGGGCCTACGAGCAGTACTTC. Residues: CASSYRRPTGAYEQYF.

The rearrangement joins TRBV6-5 to TRBJ2-6; 8 nucleotides match TRBD1. This CDR3 is built from 18 residues. Per germline, CDR1 MNHEY and CDR2 SVGAGI. Losses at the gene ends were 4 bases for V and 0 bases for J; bases not matched to a gene: 8. In DNA, the CDR3 is TGTGCCAGCAGTTGGACAGGGCAAACCTCCTCTGGGGCCAACGTCCTGACTTTC. Protein: CASSWTGQTSSGANVLTF.

The chain carries TRBV14 and TRBJ2-1, with 14 positions matching TRBD2. The CDR3 consists of 15 residues. Germline trimming cut 6 bases from V and 9 bases from J; bases unmatched to any gene: 7. CDR1 SGHDN and CDR2 FVKESK come from the germline V gene. CDR3 residues: CASSGLAGGLIEQFF. As DNA, the CDR3 is TGTGCCAGCAGTGGACTAGCGGGGGGACTCATTGAGCAGTTCTTC.

The rearrangement joins TRBV12-3 or TRBV12-4 to TRBJ2-1; 10 nucleotides line up with TRBD2. The CDR3 runs to 15 residues. The V and J ends lost 5 bases and 8 bases, in that order; junction bases with no gene match: 9. CDR3 region: CASSPQRGGVDEQFF. DNA of the CDR3: TGTGCCAGCAGTCCTCAGCGGGGGGGCGTGGATGAGCAGTTCTTC.

The chain carries TRBV7-8 and TRBJ2-7; maybe TRBD1 (6 bases). The CDR3 sequence is 12 residues long. Per the germline V gene, CDR1 is SGHVS and CDR2 is FQNEAQ. V gave up 5 bases and J gave up 9 bases, with 14 bases separating them. The CDR3 region has the DNA TGTGCCAGCAGCCAGACAGGTCCTGTGCAGTACTTC. This encodes CASSQTGPVQYF. Complete variable domain (other parts from reference TRBV7-8 and TRBJ2-7): GAGVSQSPRYKVAKRGQDVALRCDPISGHVSLFWYQQALGQGPEFLTYFQNEAQLDKSGLPSDRFFAERPEGSVSTLKIQRTQQEDSAVYLCASSQTGPVQYFGPGTRLTVT.

The gene calls are TRBV10-3 and TRBJ2-1; 13 nucleotides agree with TRBD2. The end of the DNA fits TRBJ2-7 better, so the J call may be wrong. Germline CDR1 and CDR2: ENHRY and SYGVKD. This CDR3 spans 19 amino acids. The chain's CDR3 is CAISERALAGGRSYNEQYF. As DNA, the CDR3 is TGTGCCATCAGTGAGCGGGCACTAGCGGGGGGGCGCTCCTACAATGAGCAGTACTTC.

The J gene is TRBJ2-3, the V gene TRBV15; D might be TRBD2 (5 bases). CDR3 length: 14 amino acids. With 3 bases removed from V and 2 bases from J, the gap between germline ends came to 9 bases. CDR1 and CDR2 from the germline V gene are LNHNV and YYDKDF (reference sequence). As DNA, the CDR3 is TGTGCCACCAGCAGCCGGGAATACACAGATACGCAGTATTTT. Amino acid sequence: CATSSREYTDTQYF. Full variable domain (rest looked up from reference TRBV15 and TRBJ2-3): DAMVIQNPRYQVTQFGKPVTLSCSQTLNHNVMYWYQQKSSQAPKLLFHYYDKDFNNEADTPDNFQSRRPNTSFCFLDIRSPGLGDTAMYLCATSSREYTDTQYFGPGTRLTVL.

As DNA, the CDR3 is TGTGCCAGCAGGCGGGGACACGAGCAGTACTTC. Protein product: CASRRGHEQYF. The chain employs TRBV6-5 and TRBJ2-7; D may be TRBD2 (6 bases). Germline loops: CDR1 MNHEY, CDR2 SVGAGI. Trimming cost V 6 bases and J 5 bases, with 8 bases left between them. The CDR3 consists of 11 residues.

The J gene is TRBJ1-2, the V gene TRBV12-3 or TRBV12-4; no clear D. V dropped 1 base and J dropped 0 bases, with 12 bases sitting between them. CDR3 length: 16 residues. CDR3 DNA sequence: TGTGCCAGCAGTTTAGTCGTTCGGCCTGCTAACTATGGCTACACCTTC. Translating it yields CASSLVVRPANYGYTF.

This clonotype occurred a few times. This chain joins TRBV6-6 and TRBJ2-5; D is perhaps TRBD1 (6 bases). The better agreement between TRBJ2-7 and the DNA end casts doubt on the J call. Germline-derived CDR1 and CDR2 are MNHNY and SVGAGI (reference sequence). The CDR3 length is 12 residues. The DNA for the CDR3 is TGTGCCAGCAGTTATCAGGGGCGCGAGCAGTACTTC. It translates to CASSYQGREQYF.

This chain joins TRBV6-5 and TRBJ2-1; D gene ambiguous. Germline-derived CDR1 and CDR2 are MNHEY and SVGAGI. V was cut by 2 bases and J by 4 bases, with 12 bases left in between. This CDR3 comprises 15 residues. CDR3 bases: TGTGCCAGCAGTTACGGCGCCTACCCTTACAATGAGCAGTTCTTC. Amino acid sequence: CASSYGAYPYNEQFF.

This clonotype showed up just once. The chain is built from TRBV7-3 and TRBJ1-1, with 7 bases fitting TRBD1. With 6 bases clipped from V and 1 base from J, the junction kept 2 bases outside the gene matches. Germline CDR1 reads SGHTA; CDR2 reads FQGTGA. The CDR3 extends over 13 amino acids. The CDR3 coding sequence is TGTGCCAGCAGAAACAGGGGGAACACTGAAGCTTTCTTT. Amino acid sequence: CASRNRGNTEAFF.

This chain connects TRBV6-6 to TRBJ2-7; possible D gene TRBD2, 5 bases. This CDR3 spans 14 amino acids. Germline CDR1 reads MNHNY; CDR2 reads SVGAGI (reference sequence). V dropped 5 bases and J dropped 0 bases, with 11 bases sitting between them. The CDR3 nucleotides read TGTGCCAGCAGTGGGGAGCCTTACTCCTACGAGCAGTACTTC. Translating it yields CASSGEPYSYEQYF.

The V gene is TRBV28, the J gene TRBJ2-7; no reliable D call. V was trimmed by 1 base and J by 12 bases, leaving 22 bases between them. The CDR3 covers 15 residues. Germline lookup yields CDR1 MDHEN and CDR2 SYDVKM. The CDR3 loop is CASSLSYGEKACRYF. The CDR3, as DNA: TGTGCCAGCAGTTTATCCTATGGGGAAAAGGCGTGCCGGTACTTC.

In its sample, this clonotype was seen a few times. V gene TRBV29-1 combines with J gene TRBJ2-1; D is perhaps TRBD1 or TRBD2 (5 bases each). The V end lost 7 bases, the J end lost 3 bases, and 10 bases lay between the germline ends. The CDR3 has 12 residues. Germline loops: CDR1 SQVTM, CDR2 ANQGSEA. Here the CDR3 reads CSGGTLYNEQFF. CDR3 nucleotides: TGCAGCGGAGGGACCCTCTACAATGAGCAGTTCTTC.

The CDR3 loop reads CASSPDRRNEKLFF. CDR3 DNA: TGTGCCAGCAGTCCGGACAGGCGTAATGAAAAACTGTTTTTT. V usage is TRBV6-6 and J usage is TRBJ1-4; 7 nucleotides line up with TRBD1. The germline CDR1 and CDR2 sequences are MNHNY and SVGAGI (reference sequence). This CDR3 region has 14 residues. V was clipped by 5 bases and J by 4 bases; unmatched bases: 4.

The chain links TRBV7-2 to TRBJ2-7; 10 bases match TRBD2. V was pared by 3 bases and J by 2 bases, with 4 bases of the junction left unmatched. The germline gives CDR1 SGHTA, CDR2 FQGNSA. The length of the CDR3 is 15 residues. CDR3 amino acids: CASSLNSGRTYEQYF. In DNA form, the CDR3 reads TGTGCCAGCAGCTTGAATAGCGGGAGGACCTACGAGCAGTACTTC.

The chain recombines TRBV27 with TRBJ2-1; 10 bases are shared with TRBD1. Germline lookup yields CDR1 MNHEY and CDR2 SMNVEV (reference sequence). CDR3 length: 15 residues. J was trimmed by 7 bases and V by 7 bases; bases with no gene match: 10. Here the CDR3 DNA reads TGTGCCAGCACCTACGGGACAGGGGACTTAAATGAGCAGTTCTTC. It yields the protein CASTYGTGDLNEQFF.

The chain is built from TRBV28 and TRBJ2-5; possibly TRBD1 for D (6 bases). Germline lookup yields CDR1 MDHEN and CDR2 SYDVKM. V lost 6 bases, J lost 3 bases, and 17 bases lay in between. There are 15 residues in the CDR3. The CDR3 bases are TGTGCCAGCAGCCTCCCCCAGGGGATGGAAGAGACCCAGTACTTC. The encoded protein is CASSLPQGMEETQYF.

The gene calls are TRBV29-1 and TRBJ1-2, with D perhaps TRBD1 (5 bases). The CDR3 sequence is 12 residues long. Germline CDR1 and CDR2: SQVTM and ANQGSEA. V shed 3 bases and J shed 6 bases, with 11 bases lying between them. This chain's CDR3 is CSVDGGSHGYTF. CDR3 in DNA: TGCAGCGTTGATGGGGGAAGTCATGGCTACACCTTC. Together with reference TRBV29-1 and TRBJ1-2, the CDR3 gives the full variable domain: SAVISQKPSRDICQRGTSLTIQCQVDSQVTMMFWYRQQPGQSLTLIATANQGSEATYESGFVIDKFPISRPNLTFSTLTVSNMSPEDSSIYLCSVDGGSHGYTFGSGTRLTVV.

The chain has TRBV7-2 and TRBJ2-5; D is perhaps TRBD2 (6 bases). Germline V gives CDR1 SGHTA, CDR2 FQGNSA. Trimming shortened V by 5 bases and J by 3 bases, and 10 bases separated the two germline ends. The CDR3 spans 13 residues. Here the CDR3 reads CASSTGGKETQYF. The DNA of the CDR3 is TGTGCCAGCAGCACCGGGGGTAAAGAGACCCAGTACTTC.

This chain connects TRBV12-3 or TRBV12-4 to TRBJ1-1; TRBD1 matches at 7 bases. The V gene end was trimmed by 6 bases and the J gene end by 8 bases; junction bases not matched to a gene: 6. The CDR3 runs 12 residues. Written as DNA, the CDR3 is TGTGCCAGCAGCCCTACAGGGGAAGAAGCTTTCTTT. This encodes CASSPTGEEAFF.

The gene calls are TRBV24-1 and TRBJ1-5, with D maybe TRBD1 (6 bases). This CDR3 is built from 14 residues. The V and J ends lost 7 bases and 5 bases respectively, with 14 bases between them. Per germline, CDR1 KGHDR and CDR2 SFDVKD. The CDR3 loop is CATSSGTQDQPQHF. In DNA form, the CDR3 reads TGTGCCACCAGCTCAGGGACACAGGATCAGCCCCAGCATTTT.

The rearrangement joins TRBV7-6 to TRBJ1-6; D perhaps matches TRBD1 (6 bases). In germline, CDR1 is SGHVS, CDR2 FNYEAQ. This CDR3 region has 18 residues. Trimming took off 3 bases at V and 4 bases at J, with 19 bases between the two ends. The CDR3 loop is CASSLSRNRDGYNSPLHF. The CDR3 nucleotides read TGTGCCAGCAGCTTGTCCCGAAACAGGGATGGGTATAATTCACCCCTCCACTTT.

This clonotype was counted at least ten times. This sequence joins TRBV28 and TRBJ2-7, with TRBD1 matching over 9 bases. Germline CDR1 reads MDHEN; CDR2 reads SYDVKM. The CDR3 sequence is 14 residues long. The V segment lost 6 bases and the J segment 2 bases; nucleotides outside the gene matches: 5. CDR3 DNA: TGTGCCAGCAGAGCCGGGACAGGGCCCTACGAGCAGTACTTC. This sequence encodes CASRAGTGPYEQYF.

V and J are TRBV15 and TRBJ2-5; TRBD2 matches 10 bases. The CDR3 totals 16 residues. Germline CDR1 is LNHNV and CDR2 is YYDKDF (reference sequence). The V gene end was trimmed by 1 base and the J gene end by 11 bases; junction bases not matched to a gene: 13. CDR3 protein: CATSRVRAGGPHEQYF. CDR3 coding DNA: TGTGCCACCAGCAGAGTAAGAGCGGGAGGGCCCCATGAGCAGTACTTC. Filled out from reference TRBV15 and TRBJ2-5, the complete variable domain reads DAMVIQNPRYQVTQFGKPVTLSCSQTLNHNVMYWYQQKSSQAPKLLFHYYDKDFNNEADTPDNFQSRRPNTSFCFLDIRSPGLGDTAMYLCATSRVRAGGPHEQYFGPGTRLLVL.

This chain joins TRBV20-1 and TRBJ2-1, with D perhaps matching TRBD1 (6 bases). CDR1 DFQATT and CDR2 SNEGSKA come from the germline V gene (reference sequence). The CDR3 runs to 14 residues. Trimming pared 4 bases from V and 2 bases from J, leaving 12 bases between. CDR3 bases: TGCAGTGCTAAGCCGACAGGCGCCTACAATGAGCAGTTCTTC. Its protein product is CSAKPTGAYNEQFF.